The source of this TCR beta chain is a study of blood T cell repertoires in COVID-19. Ages ranged from roughly 18 to 100 years, with residence in 24 US areas. Donors of Cohort 3 who recovered were those that had two negative PCRs, clearance, or symptom resolution. Clones were sequenced by immunoSEQ multiplex PCR, and TCRdb holds only the in-frame ones, with some missing. The data hold some 510,000 clones, with around 87% observed a single time. The sequence derives from a woman in her thirties or forties who had recovered from COVID-19. The sequenced sample was PBMCs or T cells enriched from blood (not recorded which).

CDR3 loop: CASSVLDRNTEAFF. The CDR3 bases are TGTGCCAGCAGCGTACTGGACAGGAACACTGAAGCTTTCTTT. The chain recombines TRBV9 with TRBJ1-1; tentatively, D is TRBD1 (6 bases). CDR1 SGDLS and CDR2 YYNGEE come from the germline V gene. The V gene lost 1 base and the J gene lost 1 base, with 8 bases spanning the gap. This CDR3 spans 14 amino acids.